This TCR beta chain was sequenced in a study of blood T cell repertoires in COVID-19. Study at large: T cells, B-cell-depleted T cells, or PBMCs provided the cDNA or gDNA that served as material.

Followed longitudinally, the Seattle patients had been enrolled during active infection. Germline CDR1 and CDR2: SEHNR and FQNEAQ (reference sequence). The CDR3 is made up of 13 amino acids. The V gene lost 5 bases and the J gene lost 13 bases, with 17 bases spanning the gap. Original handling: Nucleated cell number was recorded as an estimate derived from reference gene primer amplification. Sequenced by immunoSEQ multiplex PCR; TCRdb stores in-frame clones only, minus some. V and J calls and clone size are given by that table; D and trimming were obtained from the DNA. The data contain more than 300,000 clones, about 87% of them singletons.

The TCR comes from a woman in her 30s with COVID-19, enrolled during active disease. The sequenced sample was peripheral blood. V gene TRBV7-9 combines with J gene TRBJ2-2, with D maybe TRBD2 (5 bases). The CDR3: CASSPRTGPGLFF. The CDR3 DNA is TGTGCCAGCAGCCCCCGGACTGGTCCGGGGCTGTTTTTT.